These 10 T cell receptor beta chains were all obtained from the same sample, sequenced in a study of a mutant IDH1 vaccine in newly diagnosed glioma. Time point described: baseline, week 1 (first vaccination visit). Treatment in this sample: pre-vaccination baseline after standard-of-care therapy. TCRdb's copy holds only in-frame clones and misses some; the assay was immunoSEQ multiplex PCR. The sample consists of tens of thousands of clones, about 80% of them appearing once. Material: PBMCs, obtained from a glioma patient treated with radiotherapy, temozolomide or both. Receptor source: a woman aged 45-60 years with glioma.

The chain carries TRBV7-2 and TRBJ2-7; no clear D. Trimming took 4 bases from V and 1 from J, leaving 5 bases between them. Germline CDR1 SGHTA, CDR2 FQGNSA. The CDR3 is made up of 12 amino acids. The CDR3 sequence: CASSSRSYEQYF. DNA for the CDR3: TGTGCCAGCAGCTCCAGGTCCTACGAGCAGTACTTC. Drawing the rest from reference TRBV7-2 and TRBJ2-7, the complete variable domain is GAGVSQSPSNKVTEKGKDVELRCDPISGHTALYWYRQSLGQGLEFLIYFQGNSAPDKSGLPSDRFSAERTGGSVSTLTIQRTQQEDSAVYLCASSSRSYEQYFGPGTRLTVT.

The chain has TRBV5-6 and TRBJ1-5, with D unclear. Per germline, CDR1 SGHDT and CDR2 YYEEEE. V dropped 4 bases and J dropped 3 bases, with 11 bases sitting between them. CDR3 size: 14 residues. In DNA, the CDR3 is TGTGCCAGCAGCAGTGGGCCTCTCAATCAGCCCCAGCATTTT. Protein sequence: CASSSGPLNQPQHF.

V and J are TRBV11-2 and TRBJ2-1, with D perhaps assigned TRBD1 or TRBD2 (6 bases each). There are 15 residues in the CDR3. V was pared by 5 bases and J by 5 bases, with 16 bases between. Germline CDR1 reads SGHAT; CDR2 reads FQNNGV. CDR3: CASSAGHKTHNEQFF. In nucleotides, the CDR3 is TGTGCCAGCAGCGCGGGACACAAAACACACAATGAGCAGTTCTTC.

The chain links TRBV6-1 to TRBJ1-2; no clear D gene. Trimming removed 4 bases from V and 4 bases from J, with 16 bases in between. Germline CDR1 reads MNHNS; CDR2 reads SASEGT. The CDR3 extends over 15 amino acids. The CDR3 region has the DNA TGTGCCAGCAGTGCCCCCGGCTTAGGCGCCTATGGCTACACCTTC. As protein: CASSAPGLGAYGYTF.

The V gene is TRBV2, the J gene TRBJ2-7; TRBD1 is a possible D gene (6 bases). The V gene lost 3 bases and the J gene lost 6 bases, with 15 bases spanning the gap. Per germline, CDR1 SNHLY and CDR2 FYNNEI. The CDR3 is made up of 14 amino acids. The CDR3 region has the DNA TGTGCCAGCAGTGAGCAGGGGAAGCGTAGCGAGCAGTACTTC. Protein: CASSEQGKRSEQYF.

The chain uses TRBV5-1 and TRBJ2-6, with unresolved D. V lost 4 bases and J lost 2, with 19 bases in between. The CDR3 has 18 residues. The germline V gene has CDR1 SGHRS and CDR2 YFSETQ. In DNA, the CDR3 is TGCGCCAGCAGCCCCCGGCAGTCCCCTCTAGCTGGGGCCAACGTCCTGACTTTC. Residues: CASSPRQSPLAGANVLTF.

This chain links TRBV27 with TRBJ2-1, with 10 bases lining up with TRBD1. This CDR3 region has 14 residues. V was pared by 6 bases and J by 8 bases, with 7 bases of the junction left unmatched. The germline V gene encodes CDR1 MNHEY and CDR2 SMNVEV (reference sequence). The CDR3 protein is CASSLGTGADEQFF. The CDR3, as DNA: TGTGCCAGCAGCCTTGGGACAGGGGCCGATGAGCAGTTCTTC.

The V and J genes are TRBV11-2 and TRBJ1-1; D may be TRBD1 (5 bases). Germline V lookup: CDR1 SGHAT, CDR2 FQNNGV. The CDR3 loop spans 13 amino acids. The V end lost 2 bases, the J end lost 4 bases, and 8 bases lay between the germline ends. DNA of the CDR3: TGTGCCAGCAGCTTAAAGGGGAGCACTGAAGCTTTCTTT. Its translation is CASSLKGSTEAFF.

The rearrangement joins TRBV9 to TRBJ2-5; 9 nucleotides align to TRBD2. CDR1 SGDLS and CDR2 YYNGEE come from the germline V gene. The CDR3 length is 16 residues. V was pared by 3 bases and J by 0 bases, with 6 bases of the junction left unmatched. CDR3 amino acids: CASSAAGGGYQETQYF. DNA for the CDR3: TGTGCCAGCAGCGCCGCGGGGGGGGGATACCAAGAGACCCAGTACTTC.

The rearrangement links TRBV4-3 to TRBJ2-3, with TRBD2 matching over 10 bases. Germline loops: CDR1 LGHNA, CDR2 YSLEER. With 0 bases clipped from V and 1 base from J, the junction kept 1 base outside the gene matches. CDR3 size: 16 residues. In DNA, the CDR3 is TGCGCCAGCAGCCAAGATCTAGCGGGGGGCACAGATACGCAGTATTTT. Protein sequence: CASSQDLAGGTDTQYF.